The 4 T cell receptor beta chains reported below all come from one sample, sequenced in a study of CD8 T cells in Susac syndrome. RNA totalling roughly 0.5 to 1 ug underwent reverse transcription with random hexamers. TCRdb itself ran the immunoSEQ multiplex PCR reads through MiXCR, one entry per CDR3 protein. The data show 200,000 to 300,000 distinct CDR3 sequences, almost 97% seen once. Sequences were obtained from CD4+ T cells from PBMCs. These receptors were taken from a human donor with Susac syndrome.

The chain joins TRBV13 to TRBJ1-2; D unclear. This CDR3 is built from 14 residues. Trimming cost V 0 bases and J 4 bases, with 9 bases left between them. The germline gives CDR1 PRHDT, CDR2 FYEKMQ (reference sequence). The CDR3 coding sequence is TGTGCCAGCAGCTTAGGGCTGAAACCCTATGGCTACACCTTC. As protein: CASSLGLKPYGYTF.

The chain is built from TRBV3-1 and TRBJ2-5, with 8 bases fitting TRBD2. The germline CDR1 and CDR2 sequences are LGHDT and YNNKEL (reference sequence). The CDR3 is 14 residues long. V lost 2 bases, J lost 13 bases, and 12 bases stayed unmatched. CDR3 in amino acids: CASSQIAGSSFRYF. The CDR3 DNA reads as TGTGCCAGCAGCCAAATAGCGGGAAGCTCATTTCGGTACTTC.

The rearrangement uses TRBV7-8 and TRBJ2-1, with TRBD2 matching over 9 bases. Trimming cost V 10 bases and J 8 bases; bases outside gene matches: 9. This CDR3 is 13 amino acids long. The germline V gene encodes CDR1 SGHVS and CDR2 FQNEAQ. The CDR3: CATRAGGWDEQFF. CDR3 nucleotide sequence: TGTGCCACGAGAGCGGGAGGCTGGGATGAGCAGTTCTTC. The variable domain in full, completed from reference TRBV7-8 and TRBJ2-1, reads GAGVSQSPRYKVAKRGQDVALRCDPISGHVSLFWYQQALGQGPEFLTYFQNEAQLDKSGLPSDRFFAERPEGSVSTLKIQRTQQEDSAVYLCATRAGGWDEQFFGPGTRLTVL.

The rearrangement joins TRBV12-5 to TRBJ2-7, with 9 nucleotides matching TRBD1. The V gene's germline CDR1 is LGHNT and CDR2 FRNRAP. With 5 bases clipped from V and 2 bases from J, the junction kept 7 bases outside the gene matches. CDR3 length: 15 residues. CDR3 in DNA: TGTGCTAGTGGTCCCAGGGACAGGGTCACCTACGAGCAGTACTTC. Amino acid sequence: CASGPRDRVTYEQYF.